This TCR beta chain was identified during a study of PD-L1 blockade in urothelial cancer. Assay: immunoSEQ multiplex PCR; the TCRdb copy retains only in-frame clones and omits some. The sample contains 100,000 or so clones, about 85% of which appear only once. Trimming removed 4 bases at V and 5 bases at J, with 11 bases between. Germline V gene data show CDR1 as SGHTA and CDR2 as FQGNSA. This CDR3 has 13 amino acids. This sequence was found in a man aged 50-59 years with urothelial cancer. Sample: PBMCs, taken around atezolizumab (anti-PD-L1) treatment. The chain is built from TRBV7-2 and TRBJ2-5, with a tentative D call TRBD2 (5 bases). CDR3 bases: TGTGCCAGCAGCTCCGGACTTCTGGAGACCCAGTACTTC. It encodes CASSSGLLETQYF.